This T cell receptor beta chain was recorded in a study of blood T cells in healthy people across ages. A J-beta primer mix and a sample-barcoded 5' primer were used in a second PCR of about 7 to 12 cycles. Carrying 12 random nucleotides, a template-switch adaptor labeled each individual cDNA molecule. TCRdb recomputed calls from the 5' RACE reads with MiXCR, one row per CDR3 protein. The data hold some 920,000 distinct CDR3 sequences, with just over 50% observed a single time. Individuals who donated were healthy Caucasians from Russia aged roughly 6 to 100. Sequencing was done on a sample of blood. The clonotype originates from a woman aged 60-70 years in good health.

This CDR3 is CARKGLAGRGGNEQYF. The CDR3 bases are TGTGCCAGAAAGGGACTAGCGGGAAGAGGAGGTAACGAGCAGTACTTC. This chain links TRBV27 with TRBJ2-7; 13 bases map to TRBD2. V shed 9 bases, J shed 5 bases, and the junction held 13 bases outside the gene matches. The germline V gene has CDR1 MNHEY and CDR2 SMNVEV (reference sequence). This CDR3 region has 16 residues.